The present TCR beta chain was sequenced within a study of Ad26.COV2.S vaccination and SARS-CoV-2 variants. Findings of the study overall: Comparability of non-spike TCR breadth was observed across vaccine and placebo recipients. Once vaccination had occurred, spike-specific CD8+ and CD4+ T cell responses reportedly showed substantial breadth.

Points on this clone: Antigen: not known.

With V trimmed by 5 bases and J by 6 bases, 10 bases remained unmatched. The CDR3 length is 15 residues. Per germline, CDR1 MNHEY and CDR2 SVGAGI. Assay used: immunoSEQ multiplex PCR; TCRdb lists only in-frame clones, some missing. The sample lists 300,000 to 400,000 clones, just over 90% occurring once. Specimen: peripheral blood, collected after recovery from COVID-19. The sequence was obtained from a human donor who had recovered from COVID-19. The J gene is TRBJ2-4, the V gene TRBV6-5; 7 positions agree with TRBD2. The CDR3 is CASSTSRGSGNIQYF. CDR3 bases: TGTGCCAGCAGTACCTCGCGGGGGAGCGGAAACATTCAGTACTTC.